One sample yielded the 24 T cell receptor beta chains listed below, sequenced in a study of response to subunit inactivated influenza vaccine. MiXCR, run by TCRdb on the RT-PCR reads, gives a single entry per CDR3 protein. The table has 150,000 or so distinct CDR3 sequences, 11% seen once. Source: non-naive T cells sorted from PBMCs, taken 40 to 50 days after vaccination. These receptors all stem from a man aged 45-65 years who received an inactivated influenza vaccine.

This chain uses TRBV3-1 with TRBJ2-1; no reliable D call. Trimming took 6 bases from V and 7 from J, leaving 10 bases between them. The CDR3 is made up of 12 amino acids. Germline loops: CDR1 LGHDT, CDR2 YNNKEL (reference sequence). The CDR3 spells CASSSIKNEQFF. Written as DNA, the CDR3 is TGTGCCAGCAGTTCAATTAAGAATGAGCAGTTCTTC.

This chain links TRBV5-1 with TRBJ2-4; 15 bases map to TRBD2. V trimming: 4 bases; J trimming: 0 bases; junction bases outside the gene matches: 5. This CDR3 has 18 residues. The germline CDR1 and CDR2 sequences are SGHRS and YFSETQ. CDR3 coding DNA: TGCGCCAGCAGCGTGGGACTAGCGGGGGGTCTAGCCAAAAACATTCAGTACTTC. Protein product: CASSVGLAGGLAKNIQYF.

CDR3 residues: CASSRRAGGPGNEQFF. Written as DNA, the CDR3 is TGTGCCAGCAGCCGAAGAGCGGGAGGGCCGGGAAATGAGCAGTTCTTC. The chain combines TRBV4-2 with TRBJ2-1; 10 bases align to TRBD2. Germline-derived CDR1 and CDR2 are LGHNA and YNFKEQ. The J segment lost 7 bases and the V segment lost 4 bases, leaving 10 bases of the junction unmatched. This CDR3 is 16 amino acids long.

The V and J genes are TRBV15 and TRBJ2-7, with 13 bases lining up with TRBD2. V was pared by 1 base and J by 0 bases, with 6 bases of the junction left unmatched. CDR1 LNHNV and CDR2 YYDKDF come from the germline V gene (reference sequence). This CDR3 has 18 residues. This CDR3 is CATSRGLAGGLSSYEQYF. The DNA for the CDR3 is TGTGCCACCAGCAGAGGACTAGCGGGGGGCCTGAGCTCCTACGAGCAGTACTTC.

This clonotype has just a few counts. The chain couples TRBV15 to TRBJ1-1; D possibly corresponds to TRBD1 (5 bases). V lost 2 bases and J lost 5, with 15 bases in between. The germline gives CDR1 LNHNV, CDR2 YYDKDF (reference sequence). CDR3 length equals 15 residues. CDR3 protein: CATSRTGTRRTEAFF. DNA for the CDR3: TGTGCCACCAGCAGAACCGGGACCCGCCGGACTGAAGCTTTCTTT.

V is TRBV5-6 and J is TRBJ2-1; 10 bases are shared with TRBD1. This CDR3 is 15 amino acids long. J lost 1 base, V lost 3 bases, and 1 base had no gene match. Germline V gene lookup returns CDR1 SGHDT and CDR2 YYEEEE. CDR3 coding DNA: TGTGCCAGCAGCTGGGGACAGGGGTCCTACAATGAGCAGTTCTTC. This codes for CASSWGQGSYNEQFF.

This clonotype was seen many times. V is TRBV7-2 and J is TRBJ2-7, with D possibly matching TRBD1 (5 bases). Germline V lookup: CDR1 SGHTA, CDR2 FQGNSA. The CDR3 covers 15 residues. Trimming pared 7 bases from V and 3 bases from J, leaving 19 bases between. The CDR3 here is CASNLREGAVYEQYF. As DNA, the CDR3 is TGTGCCAGCAATCTCAGGGAAGGGGCTGTCTACGAGCAGTACTTC.

This clonotype was detected a few times. Here the CDR3 DNA reads TGTGCCAGCAGTTCCGCACTGGCGTACTCTAGCACAGATACGCAGTATTTT. It yields the protein CASSSALAYSSTDTQYF. V gene TRBV27 combines with J gene TRBJ2-3; D is uncertain. The CDR3 is made up of 17 amino acids. Trimming cost V 4 bases and J 0 bases, with 17 bases left between them. Germline V gives CDR1 MNHEY, CDR2 SMNVEV (reference sequence).

This clonotype was seen a few times. The chain is built from TRBV5-4 and TRBJ2-5, with D unclear. Trimming took 3 bases from V and 2 from J, leaving 8 bases between them. The germline V gene has CDR1 SGHNT and CDR2 YYREEE (reference sequence). This CDR3 comprises 13 residues. The CDR3 is CASSSDLQETQYF. The CDR3 coding sequence is TGTGCCAGCAGCTCGGACCTACAAGAGACCCAGTACTTC.

The chain employs TRBV28 and TRBJ2-2, with D maybe TRBD1 (5 bases). The germline V and J ends were trimmed by 3 bases and 0 bases, with 26 bases remaining between them. This CDR3 contains 21 residues. Germline lookup yields CDR1 MDHEN and CDR2 SYDVKM. CDR3 sequence: CASSFFPSRSQGRANTGELFF. CDR3 bases: TGTGCCAGCAGTTTTTTTCCGTCCCGCAGCCAGGGTCGGGCGAACACCGGGGAGCTGTTTTTT.

CDR3 loop: CASRPGGVSYEQYF. In DNA, the CDR3 is TGTGCCAGCAGGCCAGGCGGGGTTTCCTACGAGCAGTACTTC. This chain links TRBV27 with TRBJ2-7; D might be TRBD2 (6 bases). The CDR3 is 14 residues long. From germline, CDR1 is MNHEY and CDR2 SMNVEV (reference sequence). Trimming took off 6 bases at V and 1 base at J, with 13 bases between the two ends.

This clonotype was seen many times. The chain carries TRBV20-1 and TRBJ2-4, with D tentatively TRBD2 (5 bases). Trimming pared 0 bases from V and 7 bases from J, leaving 16 bases between. This CDR3 contains 15 residues. CDR1 and CDR2 from the germline V gene are DFQATT and SNEGSKA (reference sequence). DNA of the CDR3: TGCAGTGCTAGAGATATCGGAGCTGGACTGAACATTCAGTACTTC. Its protein is CSARDIGAGLNIQYF.

This clonotype was observed a few times. The chain employs TRBV12-3 or TRBV12-4 and TRBJ2-2, with 12 positions matching TRBD1. This CDR3 region has 15 residues. The ends lost 6 bases at V and 3 bases at J; junction bases unmatched: 2. The CDR3 reads CASSGTGGDTGELFF. The CDR3 DNA sequence: TGTGCCAGCAGCGGGACAGGGGGCGACACCGGGGAGCTGTTTTTT.

This clonotype showed up many times. The chain uses TRBV5-1 and TRBJ2-7; D gene uncertain. This CDR3 spans 14 amino acids. The V gene's germline CDR1 is SGHRS and CDR2 YFSETQ. V was trimmed by 0 bases and J by 2 bases, leaving 9 bases between them. As DNA, the CDR3 is TGCGCCAGCAGCTTGGCCGCGAAGGCCTACGAGCAGTACTTC. It encodes CASSLAAKAYEQYF.

This clonotype was recorded many times. The V call is TRBV3-1, the J call TRBJ2-1, with 11 nucleotides matching TRBD1. The CDR3 length is 18 residues. The V and J ends lost 0 bases and 8 bases, in that order; junction bases with no gene match: 12. Germline V gene lookup returns CDR1 LGHDT and CDR2 YNNKEL (reference sequence). The CDR3 nucleotides are TGTGCCAGCAGCCAAGATCTACCTGGACAGGGGGCGTGGGATGAGCAGTTCTTC. Amino acid sequence: CASSQDLPGQGAWDEQFF.

This clonotype was counted ten times or more. The CDR3 DNA reads TGCAGTGCTATGACTAGCGGGGTGTACGAGCAGTACTTC. It is translated as CSAMTSGVYEQYF. The chain recombines TRBV20-1 with TRBJ2-7, with 11 bases aligning to TRBD2. V was clipped by 4 bases and J by 4 bases; unmatched bases: 3. In germline, CDR1 is DFQATT, CDR2 SNEGSKA (reference sequence). CDR3 length: 13 residues.

This clonotype was seen a handful of times. For the CDR3, the DNA is TGTGCCAGCAGCCAAGATCTGATTTTATTAAAGGAGCAGTTCTTC. Translated, it gives CASSQDLILLKEQFF. The rearrangement links TRBV3-1 to TRBJ2-1, with unresolved D. This CDR3 spans 15 amino acids. V shed 0 bases and J shed 10 bases, with 16 bases lying between them. In germline, CDR1 is LGHDT, CDR2 YNNKEL (reference sequence).

This rearrangement joins TRBV12-3 or TRBV12-4 to TRBJ1-3, with D possibly matching TRBD1 (5 bases). Trimming stripped 5 bases from V and 7 bases from J, with 9 bases between. The CDR3 consists of 12 residues. CDR3 bases: TGTGCCAGCAGTGCAGGGAGGAACACCATATATTTT. This sequence encodes CASSAGRNTIYF.

In this sample, this clonotype turned up a few times. The J gene is TRBJ2-7, the V gene TRBV7-2, with a weak D call TRBD2 (5 bases). The germline CDR1 and CDR2 sequences are SGHTA and FQGNSA. The CDR3 loop spans 15 amino acids. Trimming left V 2 bases short and J 1 base short, with 12 bases between. The CDR3 reads CASSLNPIASYEQYF. CDR3 coding DNA: TGTGCCAGCAGCTTAAACCCCATAGCGTCCTACGAGCAGTACTTC.

This chain uses TRBV20-1 with TRBJ2-3; 8 nucleotides line up with TRBD2. This CDR3 has 15 amino acids. Germline CDR1 DFQATT, CDR2 SNEGSKA (reference sequence). The V gene end was trimmed by 6 bases and the J gene end by 0 bases; junction bases not matched to a gene: 8. The CDR3 here is CSAPKGLASTDTQYF. CDR3 DNA sequence: TGCAGTGCCCCCAAAGGACTAGCTAGCACAGATACGCAGTATTTT.

There are many counts of this clonotype. This chain links TRBV5-1 with TRBJ1-1; perhaps TRBD1 as D (5 bases). Per germline, CDR1 SGHRS and CDR2 YFSETQ. V was trimmed by 1 base and J by 4 bases, leaving 11 bases between them. The CDR3 is 14 residues long. This chain's CDR3 is CASSLYRGGTEAFF. DNA for the CDR3: TGCGCCAGCAGCTTGTATAGGGGCGGCACTGAAGCTTTCTTT.

The chain carries TRBV12-3 or TRBV12-4 and TRBJ1-4, with D maybe TRBD1 (6 bases). The CDR3 extends over 15 amino acids. V lost 7 bases and J lost 5, with 17 bases in between. CDR3 nucleotides: TGTGCCAGCAACCAAAATTGGGGGGCGAATGAAAAACTGTTTTTT. It encodes CASNQNWGANEKLFF.

The genes are TRBV2 and TRBJ1-6; D is perhaps TRBD1 (5 bases). The CDR3 has 12 residues. Germline CDR1 and CDR2: SNHLY and FYNNEI. Trimming left V 6 bases short and J 7 bases short, with 7 bases between. CDR3 region: CASSRDNSPLHF. DNA for the CDR3: TGTGCCAGCAGCAGGGACAATTCACCCCTCCACTTT.

This clonotype turned up a few times. V and J are TRBV7-2 and TRBJ1-6, with a weak D call TRBD1 (5 bases). The CDR3 runs to 15 residues. The germline V and J ends were trimmed by 3 bases and 7 bases, with 13 bases remaining between them. The germline V gene has CDR1 SGHTA and CDR2 FQGNSA. Here the CDR3 reads CASSLGPSRNSPLHF. The CDR3 nucleotides read TGTGCCAGCAGCTTGGGACCGAGTCGAAATTCACCCCTCCACTTT.